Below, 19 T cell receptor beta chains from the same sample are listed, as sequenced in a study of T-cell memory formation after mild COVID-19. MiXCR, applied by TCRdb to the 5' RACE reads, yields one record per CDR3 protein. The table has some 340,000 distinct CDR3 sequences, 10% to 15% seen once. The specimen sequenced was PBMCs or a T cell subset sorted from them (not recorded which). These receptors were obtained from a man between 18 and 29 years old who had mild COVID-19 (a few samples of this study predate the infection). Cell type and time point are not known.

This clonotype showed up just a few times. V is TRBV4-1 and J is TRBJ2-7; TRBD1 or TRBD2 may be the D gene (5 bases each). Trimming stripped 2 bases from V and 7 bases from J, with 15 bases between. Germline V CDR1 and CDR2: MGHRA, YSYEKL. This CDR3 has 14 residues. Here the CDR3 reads CASSQPRAGEEQYF. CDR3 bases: TGCGCCAGCAGCCAACCCAGGGCCGGGGAGGAGCAGTACTTC.

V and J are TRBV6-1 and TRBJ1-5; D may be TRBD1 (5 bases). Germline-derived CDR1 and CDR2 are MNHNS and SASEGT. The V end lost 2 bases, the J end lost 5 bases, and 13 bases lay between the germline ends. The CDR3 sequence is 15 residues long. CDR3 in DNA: TGTGCCAGCAGTGAACATTGGACAACCGATCAGCCCCAGCATTTT. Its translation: CASSEHWTTDQPQHF.

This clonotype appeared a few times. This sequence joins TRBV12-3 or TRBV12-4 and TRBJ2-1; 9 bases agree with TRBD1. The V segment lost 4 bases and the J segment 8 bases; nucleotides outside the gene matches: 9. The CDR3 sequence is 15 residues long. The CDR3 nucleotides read TGTGCCAGCAGTTCCCCCGGGACAGGGTTGGATGAGCAGTTCTTC. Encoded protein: CASSSPGTGLDEQFF.

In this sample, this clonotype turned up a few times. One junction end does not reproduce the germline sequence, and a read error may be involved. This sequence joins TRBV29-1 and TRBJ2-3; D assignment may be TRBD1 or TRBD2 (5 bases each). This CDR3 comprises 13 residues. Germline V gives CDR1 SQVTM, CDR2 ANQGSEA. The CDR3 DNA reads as TGCAGCGTTACCGGGACGGATACAGATACGAAGTATTTT. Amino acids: CSVTGTDTDTKYF.

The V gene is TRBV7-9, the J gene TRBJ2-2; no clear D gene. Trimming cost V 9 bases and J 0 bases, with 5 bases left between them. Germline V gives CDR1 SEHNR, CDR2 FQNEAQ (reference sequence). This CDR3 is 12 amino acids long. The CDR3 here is CARDSNTGELFF. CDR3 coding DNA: TGTGCCAGGGATTCGAACACCGGGGAGCTGTTTTTT.

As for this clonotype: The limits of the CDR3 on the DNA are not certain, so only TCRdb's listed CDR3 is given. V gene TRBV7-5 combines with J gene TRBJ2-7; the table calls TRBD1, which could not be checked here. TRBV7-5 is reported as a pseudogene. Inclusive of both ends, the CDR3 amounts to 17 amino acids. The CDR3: CISVPEAGGSRLYEQYF.

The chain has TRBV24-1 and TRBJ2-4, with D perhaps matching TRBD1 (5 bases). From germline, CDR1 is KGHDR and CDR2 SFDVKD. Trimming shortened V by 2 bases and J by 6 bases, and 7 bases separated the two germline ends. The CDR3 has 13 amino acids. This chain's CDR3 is CATSDWGTNIQYF. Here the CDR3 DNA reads TGTGCCACCAGTGATTGGGGCACAAACATTCAGTACTTC.

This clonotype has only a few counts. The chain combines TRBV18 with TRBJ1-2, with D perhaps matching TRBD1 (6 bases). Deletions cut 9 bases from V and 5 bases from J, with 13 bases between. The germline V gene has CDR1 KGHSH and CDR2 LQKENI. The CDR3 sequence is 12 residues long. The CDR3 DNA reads TGTGCCAGAGGACAGAAGGCTTATGGCTACACCTTC. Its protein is CARGQKAYGYTF.

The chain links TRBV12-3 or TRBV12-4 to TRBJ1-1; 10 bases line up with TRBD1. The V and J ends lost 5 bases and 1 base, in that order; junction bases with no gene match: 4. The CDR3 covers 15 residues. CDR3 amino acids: CASSQWDRGNTEAFF. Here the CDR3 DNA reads TGTGCCAGCAGTCAATGGGACAGGGGGAACACTGAAGCTTTCTTT.

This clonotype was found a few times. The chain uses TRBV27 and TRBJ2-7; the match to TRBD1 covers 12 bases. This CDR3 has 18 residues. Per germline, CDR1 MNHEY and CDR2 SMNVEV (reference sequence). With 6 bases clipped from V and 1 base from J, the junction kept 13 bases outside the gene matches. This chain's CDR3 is CASRPGQGALGWSYEQYV. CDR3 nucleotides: TGTGCCAGCAGGCCGGGACAGGGGGCTCTTGGTTGGTCCTACGAGCAGTACGTC.

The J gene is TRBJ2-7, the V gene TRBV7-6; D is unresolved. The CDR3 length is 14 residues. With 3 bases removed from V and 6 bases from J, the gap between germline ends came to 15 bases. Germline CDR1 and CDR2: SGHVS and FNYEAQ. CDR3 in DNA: TGTGCCAGCAGCTTCCGAAACGCGGCCGGCGAGCAGTACTTC. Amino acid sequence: CASSFRNAAGEQYF.

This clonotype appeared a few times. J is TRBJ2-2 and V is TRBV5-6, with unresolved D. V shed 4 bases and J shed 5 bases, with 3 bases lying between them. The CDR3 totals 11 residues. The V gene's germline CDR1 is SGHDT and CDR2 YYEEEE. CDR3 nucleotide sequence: TGTGCCAGCAGCATGACCGGGGAGCTGTTTTTT. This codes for CASSMTGELFF.

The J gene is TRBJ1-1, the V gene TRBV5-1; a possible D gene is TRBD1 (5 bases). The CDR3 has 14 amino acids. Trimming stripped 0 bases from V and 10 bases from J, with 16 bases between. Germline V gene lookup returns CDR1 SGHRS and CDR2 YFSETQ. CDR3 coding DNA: TGCGCCAGCAGCTTGGAAGGGACGAAGTGGGGAGCTTTCTTT. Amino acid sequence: CASSLEGTKWGAFF.

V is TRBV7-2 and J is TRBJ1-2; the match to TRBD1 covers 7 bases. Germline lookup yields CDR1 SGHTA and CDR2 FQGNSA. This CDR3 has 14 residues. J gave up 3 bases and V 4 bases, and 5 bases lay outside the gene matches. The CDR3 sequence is CASSSLDRDYGYTF. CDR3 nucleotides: TGTGCCAGCAGCTCGCTAGACAGGGACTATGGCTACACCTTC.

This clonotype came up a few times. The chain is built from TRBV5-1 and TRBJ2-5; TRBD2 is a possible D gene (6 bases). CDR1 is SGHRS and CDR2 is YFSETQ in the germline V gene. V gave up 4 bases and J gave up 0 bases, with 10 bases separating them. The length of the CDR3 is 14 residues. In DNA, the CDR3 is TGCGCCAGCAGCACGTGGGGGGACCAAGAGACCCAGTACTTC. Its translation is CASSTWGDQETQYF. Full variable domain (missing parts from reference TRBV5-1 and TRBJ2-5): KAGVTQTPRYLIKTRGQQVTLSCSPISGHRSVSWYQQTPGQGLQFLFEYFSETQRNKGNFPGRFSGRQFSNSRSEMNVSTLELGDSALYLCASSTWGDQETQYFGPGTRLLVL.

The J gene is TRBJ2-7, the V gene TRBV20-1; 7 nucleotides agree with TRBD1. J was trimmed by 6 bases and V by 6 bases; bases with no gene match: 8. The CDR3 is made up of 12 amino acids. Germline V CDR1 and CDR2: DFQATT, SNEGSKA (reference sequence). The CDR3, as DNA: TGCAGTGCGCGACAGGGAATCGGCGAGCAGTACTTC. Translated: CSARQGIGEQYF.

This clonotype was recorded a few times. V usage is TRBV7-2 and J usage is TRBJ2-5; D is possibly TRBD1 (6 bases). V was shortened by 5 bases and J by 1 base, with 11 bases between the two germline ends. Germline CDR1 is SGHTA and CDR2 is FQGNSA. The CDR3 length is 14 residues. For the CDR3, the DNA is TGTGCCAGCAGCACTAGGACAGTCCAAGAGACCCAGTACTTC. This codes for CASSTRTVQETQYF. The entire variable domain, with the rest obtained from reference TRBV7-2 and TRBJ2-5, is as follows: GAGVSQSPSNKVTEKGKDVELRCDPISGHTALYWYRQSLGQGLEFLIYFQGNSAPDKSGLPSDRFSAERTGGSVSTLTIQRTQQEDSAVYLCASSTRTVQETQYFGPGTRLLVL.

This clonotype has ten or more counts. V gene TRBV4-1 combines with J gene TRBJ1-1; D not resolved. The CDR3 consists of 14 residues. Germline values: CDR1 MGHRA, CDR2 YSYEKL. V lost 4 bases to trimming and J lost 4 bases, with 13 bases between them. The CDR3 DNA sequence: TGCGCCAGCAGCCTACCAAACCAGGCCACTGAAGCTTTCTTT. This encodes CASSLPNQATEAFF.

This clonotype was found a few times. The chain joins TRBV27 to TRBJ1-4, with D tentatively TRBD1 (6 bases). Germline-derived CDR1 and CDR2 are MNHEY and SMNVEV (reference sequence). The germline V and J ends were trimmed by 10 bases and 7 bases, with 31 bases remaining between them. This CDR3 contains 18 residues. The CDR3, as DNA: TGTGCCACCGCGACCCTAGGGACACTGGGGATAAGGGGTGAAAAACTGTTTTTT. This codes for CATATLGTLGIRGEKLFF. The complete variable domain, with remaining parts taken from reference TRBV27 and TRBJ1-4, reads EAQVTQNPRYLITVTGKKLTVTCSQNMNHEYMSWYRQDPGLGLRQIYYSMNVEVTDKGDVPEGYKVSRKEKRNFPLILESPSPNQTSLYFCATATLGTLGIRGEKLFFGSGTQLSVL.